Below, 18 T cell receptor beta chains from the same sample are listed, as sequenced in a study of human T cells and chemical hapten exposure. In TCRdb, the 5' RACE reads were re-called with MiXCR into one record per CDR3 protein. The sample records 150,000 or so distinct CDR3 sequences, 4.1% being singletons. Whole blood, unfractionated, served as the material for total RNA extraction. The receptors here all came from a female donor in good health.

This clonotype has at least ten counts. V and J are TRBV5-5 and TRBJ1-1, with 9 bases lining up with TRBD1. CDR3 length: 15 residues. CDR1 SGHKS and CDR2 YYEKEE come from the germline V gene (reference sequence). J was trimmed by 6 bases and V by 3 bases; bases with no gene match: 9. For the CDR3, the DNA is TGTGCCAGCAGCTGGGAAGACAGGGGGAGCGCTGAAGCTTTCTTT. Amino acids: CASSWEDRGSAEAFF.

Within the sample, this clonotype is medium-sized. The genes are TRBV20-1 and TRBJ2-3, with TRBD1 matching 7 bases. CDR1 is DFQATT and CDR2 is SNEGSKA in the germline V gene (reference sequence). V gave up 3 bases and J gave up 4 bases; unmatched junction bases: 7. The CDR3 is made up of 14 amino acids. The CDR3 reads CSASVPGQSDTQYF. The CDR3 DNA follows: TGCAGTGCTAGCGTCCCGGGACAGTCAGATACGCAGTATTTT.

This clonotype was detected ten times or more. The chain links TRBV6-2 or TRBV6-3 to TRBJ2-7; D not certain. The CDR3 totals 15 residues. Germline-derived CDR1 and CDR2 are MNHEY and SVGEGT. Trimming removed 10 bases at V and 12 bases at J, with 31 bases between. The CDR3 loop reads CATGEFLLDFKDWYF. DNA of the CDR3: TGTGCCACAGGAGAGTTCCTCCTAGACTTCAAGGATTGGTACTTC.

The gene calls are TRBV7-2 and TRBJ2-7; maybe TRBD1 (5 bases). Per the germline V gene, CDR1 is SGHTA and CDR2 is FQGNSA. The CDR3 spans 14 residues. Trimming left V 2 bases short and J 0 bases short, with 8 bases between. CDR3 DNA: TGTGCCAGCAGCTTAATGGGGCGCTCCTACGAGCAGTACTTC. The encoded protein is CASSLMGRSYEQYF.

This clonotype has a handful of counts. V and J are TRBV5-1 and TRBJ1-1; TRBD1 agrees at 10 bases. The CDR3 runs to 15 residues. Trimming cost V 2 bases and J 4 bases; bases outside gene matches: 5. Germline V gene lookup returns CDR1 SGHRS and CDR2 YFSETQ. The CDR3 coding sequence is TGCGCCAGCAGCTTCGGACAGGGGGTCGTCACTGAAGCTTTCTTT. This encodes CASSFGQGVVTEAFF.

This clonotype showed up many times. The rearrangement uses TRBV11-2 and TRBJ1-1; maybe TRBD1 (5 bases). From germline, CDR1 is SGHAT and CDR2 FQNNGV. This CDR3 region has 13 residues. V lost 5 bases to trimming and J lost 1 base, with 8 bases between them. The CDR3: CASSRDPNTEAFF. Here the CDR3 DNA reads TGTGCCAGCAGCCGGGACCCGAACACTGAAGCTTTCTTT.

This clonotype was found many times. This chain joins TRBV27 and TRBJ2-5, with 8 nucleotides matching TRBD2. Germline values: CDR1 MNHEY, CDR2 SMNVEV (reference sequence). After removal of 0 bases from V and 4 bases from J, the junction contained 4 bases not matched to a gene. This CDR3 comprises 15 residues. The CDR3 is CASSLSLAGSETQYF. In DNA form, the CDR3 reads TGTGCCAGCAGTTTATCTTTAGCGGGGTCAGAGACCCAGTACTTC.

This clonotype was counted many times. The chain is built from TRBV25-1 and TRBJ2-7, with D possibly being TRBD1 (6 bases). The CDR3 is 13 amino acids. V was cut by 7 bases and J by 3 bases, with 13 bases left in between. Germline lookup yields CDR1 MGHDK and CDR2 SYGVNS. This CDR3 is CASIDTGSYEQYF. CDR3 bases: TGTGCCAGCATTGACACAGGGAGCTACGAGCAGTACTTC.

Only a few counts were recorded for this clonotype. This rearrangement joins TRBV2 to TRBJ1-2; 8 bases align to TRBD1. Germline-derived CDR1 and CDR2 are SNHLY and FYNNEI. V was pared by 5 bases and J by 7 bases, with 9 bases of the junction left unmatched. The CDR3 runs 14 residues. Here the CDR3 DNA reads TGTGCCAGCAGTATTGCGCAGGGGGCATTTGGCTACACCTTC. It codes for CASSIAQGAFGYTF.

This clonotype was observed a few times. The V gene is TRBV14, the J gene TRBJ1-6; 7 bases map to TRBD1. Germline loops: CDR1 SGHDN, CDR2 FVKESK. J lost 9 bases, V lost 3 bases, and 11 bases had no gene match. This CDR3 comprises 16 residues. The CDR3 DNA is TGTGCCAGCAGCCAGGCCAGGGAAGGGGGCCCTTCACCCCTCCACTTT. This translates into CASSQAREGGPSPLHF.

This clonotype was observed many times. V usage is TRBV25-1 and J usage is TRBJ1-5; 9 bases fit TRBD1. CDR3 length: 14 amino acids. J was trimmed by 8 bases and V by 4 bases; bases with no gene match: 6. The germline CDR1 and CDR2 sequences are MGHDK and SYGVNS. CDR3 sequence: CASSVRDRVKPQHF. CDR3 coding DNA: TGTGCCAGCAGTGTCCGGGACAGGGTTAAGCCCCAGCATTTT.

This clonotype showed up many times. This chain connects TRBV7-2 to TRBJ2-5, with D unclear. Trimming took 3 bases from V and 5 from J, leaving 16 bases between them. The CDR3 has 15 amino acids. Germline values: CDR1 SGHTA, CDR2 FQGNSA. The CDR3 protein is CASSFTGPRQETQYF. The DNA for the CDR3 is TGTGCCAGCAGCTTCACCGGGCCCCGGCAGGAGACCCAGTACTTC.

This clonotype was counted many times. This chain uses TRBV5-1 with TRBJ2-7; D not resolved. CDR3 length: 14 residues. Germline lookup yields CDR1 SGHRS and CDR2 YFSETQ. Trimming shortened V by 0 bases and J by 1 base, and 8 bases separated the two germline ends. CDR3 loop: CASSLEVRSYEQYF. The CDR3 nucleotides are TGCGCCAGCAGCTTGGAGGTTCGATCCTACGAGCAGTACTTC.

This clonotype has ten or more counts. V is TRBV20-1 and J is TRBJ1-5; no clear D. The CDR3 runs to 14 residues. The V gene lost 8 bases and the J gene lost 1 base, with 15 bases spanning the gap. CDR1 is DFQATT and CDR2 is SNEGSKA in the germline V gene (reference sequence). CDR3: CSTYRRASNQPQHF. In DNA, the CDR3 is TGCAGTACCTACCGACGGGCCAGCAATCAGCCCCAGCATTTT.

Many counts were recorded for this clonotype. The chain links TRBV10-2 to TRBJ2-7; D remains unclear. This CDR3 is built from 11 residues. V lost 8 bases and J 6 bases, leaving 11 bases between the germline ends. The germline V gene has CDR1 WSHSY and CDR2 SAAADI. CDR3 residues: CASSPDAEQYF. The CDR3 DNA sequence: TGCGCCAGCTCGCCCGACGCCGAGCAGTACTTC.

This clonotype turned up a few times. This may come from a read error, since a much larger clone is one base off. This CDR3 fails to terminate in the conserved phenylalanine or tryptophan, so it likely reflects a read error. This rearrangement joins TRBV4-3 to TRBJ2-2, with a tentative D call TRBD1 (6 bases). The CDR3 totals 14 residues. V gave up 4 bases and J gave up 8 bases, with 14 bases separating them. The V gene's germline CDR1 is LGHNA and CDR2 YSLEER. The CDR3 here is CASSRREQGGELFV. Here the CDR3 DNA reads TGCGCCAGCAGCCGAAGAGAACAGGGTGGGGAGCTGTTTGTT.

The chain couples TRBV30 to TRBJ2-4; D is undetermined. The ends were cut back, 1 base at V and 0 bases at J, with 10 bases in the middle. Per the germline V gene, CDR1 is GTSNPN and CDR2 is SVGIG (reference sequence). The CDR3 contains 15 residues. The CDR3 is CAWSAPTRAKNIQYF. CDR3 DNA sequence: TGTGCCTGGAGTGCTCCGACAAGAGCCAAAAACATTCAGTACTTC.

There are many counts of this clonotype. V and J are TRBV20-1 and TRBJ1-5, with D perhaps matching TRBD1 (6 bases). Germline V lookup: CDR1 DFQATT, CDR2 SNEGSKA (reference sequence). CDR3 size: 13 residues. V was shortened by 7 bases and J by 4 bases, with 14 bases between the two germline ends. This CDR3 reads CSERGQGNQPQHF. CDR3 bases: TGCAGTGAAAGAGGGCAGGGGAATCAGCCCCAGCATTTT.